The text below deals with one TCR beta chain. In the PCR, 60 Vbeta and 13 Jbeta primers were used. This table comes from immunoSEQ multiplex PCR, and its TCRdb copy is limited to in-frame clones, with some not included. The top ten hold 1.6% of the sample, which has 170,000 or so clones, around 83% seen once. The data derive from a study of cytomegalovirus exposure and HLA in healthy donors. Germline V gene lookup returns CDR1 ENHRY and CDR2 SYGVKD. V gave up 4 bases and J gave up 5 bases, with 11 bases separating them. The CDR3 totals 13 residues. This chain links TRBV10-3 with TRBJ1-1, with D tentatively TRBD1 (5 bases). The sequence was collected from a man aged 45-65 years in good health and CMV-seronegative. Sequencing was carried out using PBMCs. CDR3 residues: CAISGGGRTEAFF. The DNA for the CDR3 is TGTGCCATCAGTGGTGGGGGGAGGACTGAAGCTTTCTTT.